The clone carrying this T cell receptor beta chain came up many times. What it recognizes is unknown. The entry originates in a study of human T cells and chemical hapten exposure. This CDR3 region has 16 residues. Deletions cut 0 bases from V and 6 bases from J, with 15 bases between. Germline CDR1 and CDR2: MDHEN and SYDVKM. Points from the study as a whole: Having alopecia, the donors may differ immunologically from healthy people. As patch test score rose, PT1 expanded TCR counts tended to rise as well.

Noted time point: patch test 1, 2 weeks after DPC sensitization. As to treatment: therapeutic diphenylcyclopropenone sensitization with weekly scalp DPC. Whole blood that had not been fractionated was the source of extracted total RNA. People who gave samples had alopecia, were 18 to 70 years old, and were suitable for DPC. Attachment of unique molecular identifiers to individual cDNA molecules was performed in the library. TCRdb called the RACE reads again in MiXCR, with one record for every CDR3 protein. Among some 41,000 distinct CDR3 sequences listed, 3.5% to 4% were seen once. The genes are TRBV28 and TRBJ1-5; no definite D call. The clonotype originates from a man in his fifties or sixties with alopecia areata. Some clones in this sample may be carry-over from other donors' samples. This sample comprised whole blood, obtained in connection with sensitization to the hapten diphenylcyclopropenone (DPC). The CDR3 DNA reads as TGTGCCAGCAGTTTATGGAAACCCTCGTCAGGTCAGCCCCAGCATTTT. This sequence encodes CASSLWKPSSGQPQHF.